Each of the 26 T cell receptor beta chains below was sequenced from the same sample in a study of blood T cells in healthy people across ages. Together with a sample-barcoded 5' primer, a J-beta primer mix was included in a second PCR lasting about 7 to 11 cycles. Each CDR3 protein is one row after TCRdb ran MiXCR on the 5' RACE reads. The repertoire includes hundreds of thousands of distinct CDR3 sequences, 29% of them detected once, and 17% sits in the top ten. The sequencing sample was made of blood. The receptors come from a woman older than 75 in good health.

This clonotype was picked up many times. The CDR3 coding sequence is TGTGCCAGCAGTTACAGCAGGGGGACCTATGGCTACACCTTC. Protein product: CASSYSRGTYGYTF. V usage is TRBV6-2 or TRBV6-3 and J usage is TRBJ1-2, with 7 bases aligning to TRBD1. CDR1 is MNHEY, CDR2 SVGEGT, per germline. The CDR3 has 14 residues. With V trimmed by 2 bases and J by 4 bases, 4 bases remained unmatched.

This clonotype came up a few times. This chain connects TRBV18 to TRBJ1-1, with D hard to call. The CDR3 is made up of 13 amino acids. CDR1 is KGHSH and CDR2 is LQKENI in the germline V gene. V was cut by 6 bases and J by 0 bases, with 8 bases left in between. CDR3 amino acids: CASSDLMNTEAFF. CDR3 sequence (DNA): TGTGCCAGCTCCGATCTCATGAACACTGAAGCTTTCTTT.

This clonotype was seen repeatedly, ten times or more. The genes are TRBV4-1 and TRBJ2-1; no definite D call. V was pared by 0 bases and J by 4 bases, with 10 bases between. CDR3 size: 15 residues. CDR1 and CDR2 from the germline V gene are MGHRA and YSYEKL. CDR3 nucleotides: TGCGCCAGCAGCCAAGATCCCACAGAATACAATGAGCAGTTCTTC. Protein: CASSQDPTEYNEQFF.

This clonotype was recorded many times. CDR3: CSAPQPAERGTYNEQFF. The DNA of the CDR3 is TGCAGTGCGCCTCAGCCAGCGGAGCGGGGGACCTACAATGAGCAGTTCTTC. J is TRBJ2-1 and V is TRBV20-1; 8 bases agree with TRBD2. This CDR3 region has 17 residues. The V and J ends lost 6 bases and 2 bases, in that order; junction bases with no gene match: 15. Germline CDR1 DFQATT, CDR2 SNEGSKA (reference sequence).

This clonotype occurred a few times. The genes are TRBV2 and TRBJ2-5; D possibly matches TRBD1 or TRBD2 (6 bases each). CDR1 is SNHLY, CDR2 FYNNEI, per germline. The CDR3 spans 15 residues. V shed 5 bases and J shed 5 bases, with 18 bases lying between them. The CDR3 loop reads CASSPRGGQAETQYF. CDR3 sequence (DNA): TGTGCCAGCAGTCCGCGTGGGGGGCAGGCGGAGACCCAGTACTTC.

This clonotype was seen ten or more times. This sequence joins TRBV7-2 and TRBJ1-6; 10 bases match TRBD1. V lost 3 bases to trimming and J lost 7 bases; unmatched junction nucleotides: 3. Germline V CDR1 and CDR2: SGHTA, FQGNSA. There are 15 residues in the CDR3. CDR3 sequence: CASSFRGQGNSPLHF. CDR3 bases: TGTGCCAGCAGCTTCAGGGGACAGGGGAATTCACCCCTCCACTTT.

This chain links TRBV20-1 with TRBJ1-2; D is undetermined. The germline V gene has CDR1 DFQATT and CDR2 SNEGSKA (reference sequence). V gave up 1 base and J gave up 6 bases, with 6 bases separating them. This CDR3 is built from 11 residues. CDR3 in amino acids: CSARGCDGYTF. The CDR3 DNA follows: TGCAGTGCTAGAGGTTGCGATGGCTACACCTTC.

Comments on this clonotype: At one boundary the junction diverges from the germline segment, which might be a read error. The chain couples TRBV7-9 to TRBJ2-4; 10 bases agree with TRBD1. CDR3 size: 15 residues. CDR1 and CDR2 from the germline V gene are SEHNR and FQNEAQ (reference sequence). CDR3 residues: CAGSSPRTGGNIQYF. The CDR3 DNA reads as TGTGCCGGCAGCTCACCGAGGACAGGGGGAAACATTCAGTACTTC.

This chain connects TRBV7-2 to TRBJ2-3, with TRBD2 matching 9 bases. Germline CDR1 reads SGHTA; CDR2 reads FQGNSA. The V segment lost 2 bases and the J segment 5 bases; nucleotides outside the gene matches: 11. The CDR3 extends over 17 amino acids. The CDR3 DNA sequence: TGTGCCAGCAGCTTATACTCAAGCGGGGGGACCAAAGATACGCAGTATTTT. Translated, it gives CASSLYSSGGTKDTQYF.

Remarks on this clonotype: A read error is possible here, since a much larger clone lies one base away. This sequence joins TRBV18 and TRBJ2-1, with 9 bases identical to TRBD2. The J call is doubtful: the DNA matches TRBJ2-7 better. The CDR3 is made up of 15 amino acids. The germline V gene has CDR1 KGHSH and CDR2 LQKENI. CDR3 in amino acids: CASSPRLADYNEQYF. Here the CDR3 DNA reads TGTGCCAGCTCACCGAGACTAGCGGACTACAATGAGCAGTACTTC.

J is TRBJ2-2 and V is TRBV27, with D possibly matching TRBD2 (6 bases). CDR1 MNHEY and CDR2 SMNVEV come from the germline V gene (reference sequence). V shed 6 bases and J shed 7 bases, with 18 bases lying between them. The CDR3 loop spans 15 amino acids. For the CDR3, the DNA is TGTGCCAGCAGATGGGGGGTGGCGGGCGGCGGGGAGCTGTTTTTT. As protein: CASRWGVAGGGELFF.

V usage is TRBV29-1 and J usage is TRBJ2-4; a possible D gene is TRBD1 (5 bases). The J call may be faulty, since TRBJ2-7 better matches the DNA end. The CDR3 consists of 12 residues. Germline V gives CDR1 SQVTM, CDR2 ANQGSEA. The CDR3 bases are TGCAGCGTTGCCCCTACAGGATCCGAGCAGTACTTC. Its protein is CSVAPTGSEQYF.

Note on this clonotype: A much larger clone sits a single nucleotide away, making a read error possible. The chain employs TRBV6-2 or TRBV6-3 and TRBJ2-7; 9 nucleotides line up with TRBD1. The CDR3 is 16 amino acids. Germline-derived CDR1 and CDR2 are MNHEY and SVGEGT. Germline trimming cut 6 bases from V and 7 bases from J; bases unmatched to any gene: 16. DNA for the CDR3: TGTGCCAGCAGACACCGGGACAGGGTTGTCGGGAATGAGCAGTACTTC. Translated, it gives CASRHRDRVVGNEQYF.

This clonotype appeared many times. The CDR3 bases are TGTGCCAGCAGTTTAGGACAACTCCTTAATTCAACTAATGAAAAACTGTTTTTT. It encodes CASSLGQLLNSTNEKLFF. The chain has TRBV12-3 or TRBV12-4 and TRBJ1-4, with unresolved D. V dropped 1 base and J dropped 0 bases, with 15 bases sitting between them. The CDR3 covers 18 residues.

This clonotype came up many times. This sequence joins TRBV4-3 and TRBJ1-2, with a tentative D call TRBD1 (5 bases). Germline V gives CDR1 LGHNA, CDR2 YSLEER. This CDR3 comprises 15 residues. V was shortened by 1 base and J by 3 bases, with 12 bases between the two germline ends. The CDR3 region is CASSQVAGGDYGYTF. In DNA form, the CDR3 reads TGCGCCAGCAGCCAAGTGGCCGGAGGGGACTATGGCTACACCTTC.

Many counts were recorded for this clonotype. The V gene is TRBV4-3, the J gene TRBJ1-2, with a tentative D call TRBD1 (6 bases). Trimming took 1 base from V and 4 from J, leaving 13 bases between them. The CDR3 covers 15 residues. Germline V gene sequence: CDR1 LGHNA, CDR2 YSLEER. The CDR3 region is CASSQGGAGPYGYTF. The CDR3 DNA sequence: TGCGCCAGCAGCCAAGGGGGGGCAGGGCCCTATGGCTACACCTTC.

Concerning this clonotype: It may be a read error: a sequence one base away is much more abundant. The chain joins TRBV7-9 to TRBJ2-1, with TRBD2 as a possible D gene (6 bases). This CDR3 comprises 13 residues. Trimming removed 4 bases from V and 9 bases from J, with 13 bases in between. Germline CDR1 and CDR2: SEHNR and FQNEAQ (reference sequence). CDR3 DNA: TGTGCCAGCAGCTCCGGACTGGGGGGTGAGCAGTTCTTC. This codes for CASSSGLGGEQFF.

This clonotype was detected many times. CDR3: CASSQRTSATYEQYF. The CDR3 nucleotides read TGTGCCAGCAGCCAGCGGACTAGCGCAACCTACGAGCAGTACTTC. V gene TRBV6-2 or TRBV6-3 combines with J gene TRBJ2-7, with 9 nucleotides matching TRBD2. The CDR3 covers 15 residues. Germline V gene sequence: CDR1 MNHEY, CDR2 SVGEGT. V shed 6 bases, J shed 2 bases, and the junction held 8 bases outside the gene matches.

About this clonotype: A much larger clone is a single base away; this may be a read error. The CDR3, as DNA: TGTGCCAGCAGCTTAGTCGGACAGGGGGAGCAGTACTTC. Its protein is CASSLVGQGEQYF. The chain couples TRBV7-2 to TRBJ2-5; 10 nucleotides match TRBD1. There are 13 residues in the CDR3. J gave up 11 bases and V 1 base, and 4 bases lay outside the gene matches. Germline values: CDR1 SGHTA, CDR2 FQGNSA.

This chain uses TRBV11-3 with TRBJ2-1; TRBD2 matches at 8 bases. The CDR3 extends over 13 amino acids. The V gene's germline CDR1 is SGHNT and CDR2 YENEEA. The ends lost 0 bases at V and 13 bases at J; junction bases unmatched: 5. The CDR3 reads CASSLDPGTSQFF. CDR3 nucleotides: TGTGCCAGCAGCTTAGATCCCGGGACTAGTCAGTTCTTC. The full variable domain, rest sourced from reference TRBV11-3 and TRBJ2-1, is EAGVVQSPRYKIIEKKQPVAFWCNPISGHNTLYWYLQNLGQGPELLIRYENEEAVDDSQLPKDRFSAERLKGVDSTLKIQPAELGDSAVYLCASSLDPGTSQFFGPGTRLTVL.

The gene calls are TRBV5-1 and TRBJ2-2, with 8 bases aligning to TRBD1. Per the germline V gene, CDR1 is SGHRS and CDR2 is YFSETQ. The CDR3 runs 13 residues. V gave up 3 bases and J gave up 8 bases; unmatched junction bases: 3. CDR3 sequence: CASSSGQGGELFF. DNA for the CDR3: TGCGCCAGCAGCTCCGGACAGGGAGGGGAGCTGTTTTTT.

The chain joins TRBV7-9 to TRBJ2-1; D gene unclear. There are 14 residues in the CDR3. Germline CDR1 and CDR2: SEHNR and FQNEAQ (reference sequence). V was trimmed by 1 base and J by 4 bases, leaving 8 bases between them. The CDR3 loop reads CASSLEVGYNEQFF. CDR3 bases: TGTGCCAGCAGCTTAGAGGTCGGATACAATGAGCAGTTCTTC. The whole variable domain, remainder taken from reference TRBV7-9 and TRBJ2-1, is DTGVSQNPRHKITKRGQNVTFRCDPISEHNRLYWYRQTLGQGPEFLTYFQNEAQLEKSRLLSDRFSAERPKGSFSTLEIQRTEQGDSAMYLCASSLEVGYNEQFFGPGTRLTVL.

This clonotype was found many times. The chain employs TRBV6-2 or TRBV6-3 and TRBJ1-6; 10 positions match TRBD1. Germline CDR1 is MNHEY and CDR2 is SVGEGT. V lost 6 bases, J lost 10 bases, and 6 bases stayed unmatched. The CDR3 is 14 residues long. In DNA form, the CDR3 reads TGTGCCAGCAGAGGACAGGGGGAAGAATCACCCCTCCACTTT. This codes for CASRGQGEESPLHF.

The table lists this clonotype with many counts. This chain uses TRBV12-3 or TRBV12-4 with TRBJ2-3, with D unclear. Trimming took off 6 bases at V and 3 bases at J, with 7 bases between the two ends. The CDR3 is 12 amino acids. CDR3 bases: TGTGCCAGCAGCCCTGAGACAGATACGCAGTATTTT. It codes for CASSPETDTQYF.

The chain couples TRBV6-6 to TRBJ2-3, with 11 bases fitting TRBD2. The germline CDR1 and CDR2 sequences are MNHNY and SVGAGI (reference sequence). The length of the CDR3 is 17 residues. V lost 8 bases and J lost 4; bases outside the gene matches: 14. The DNA of the CDR3 is TGTGCCAGCTGTAAGGGGGCGGGACTAGCGGCCTCAGATACGCAGTATTTT. Protein product: CASCKGAGLAASDTQYF.

This clonotype was seen ten or more times. The chain combines TRBV11-2 with TRBJ2-3; TRBD2 is a possible D gene (5 bases). The germline gives CDR1 SGHAT, CDR2 FQNNGV. The V end lost 4 bases, the J end lost 12 bases, and 14 bases lay between the germline ends. The CDR3 is 12 residues long. CDR3 DNA sequence: TGTGCCAGCAGCTCACCCTCCGGGGTACAGTATTTT. Encoded protein: CASSSPSGVQYF.